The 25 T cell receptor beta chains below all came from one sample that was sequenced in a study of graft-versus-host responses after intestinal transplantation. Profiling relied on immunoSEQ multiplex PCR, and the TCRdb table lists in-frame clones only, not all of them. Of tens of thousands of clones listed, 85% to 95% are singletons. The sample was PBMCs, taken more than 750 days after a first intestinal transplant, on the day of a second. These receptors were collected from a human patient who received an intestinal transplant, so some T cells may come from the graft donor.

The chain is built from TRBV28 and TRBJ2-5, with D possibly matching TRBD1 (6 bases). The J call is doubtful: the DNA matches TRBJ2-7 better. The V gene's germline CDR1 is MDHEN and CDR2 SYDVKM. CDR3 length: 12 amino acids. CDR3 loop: CASSDRPYEQYF. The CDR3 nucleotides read TGTGCCAGCAGCGACAGGCCCTACGAGCAGTACTTC.

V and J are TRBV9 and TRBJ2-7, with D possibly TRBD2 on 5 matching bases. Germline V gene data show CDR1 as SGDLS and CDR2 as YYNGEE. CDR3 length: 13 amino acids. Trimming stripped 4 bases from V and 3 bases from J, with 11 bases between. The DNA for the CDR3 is TGTGCCAGCAGCCCCGGGGTGGGCTACGAGCAGTACTTC. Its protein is CASSPGVGYEQYF.

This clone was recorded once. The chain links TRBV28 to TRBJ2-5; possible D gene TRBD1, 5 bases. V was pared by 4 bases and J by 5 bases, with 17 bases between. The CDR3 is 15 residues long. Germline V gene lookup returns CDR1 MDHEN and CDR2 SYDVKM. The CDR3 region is CASSSPWGPEETQYF. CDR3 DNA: TGTGCCAGCAGTTCCCCGTGGGGCCCTGAGGAGACCCAGTACTTC.

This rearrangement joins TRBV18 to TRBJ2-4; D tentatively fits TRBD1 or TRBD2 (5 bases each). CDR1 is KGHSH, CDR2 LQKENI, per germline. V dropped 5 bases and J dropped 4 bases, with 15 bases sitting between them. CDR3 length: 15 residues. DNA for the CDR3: TGTGCCAGCTCAGACTCGGGGCTGTCAAAAAACATTCAGTACTTC. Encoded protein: CASSDSGLSKNIQYF.

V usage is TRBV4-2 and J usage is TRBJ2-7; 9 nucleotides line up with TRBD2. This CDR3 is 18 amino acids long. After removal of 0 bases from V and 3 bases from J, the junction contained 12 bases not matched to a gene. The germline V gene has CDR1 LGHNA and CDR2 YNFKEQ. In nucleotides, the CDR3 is TGTGCCAGCAGCCAAGATCTTTTTAGCGGGAGTCACCACTACGAGCAGTACTTC. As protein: CASSQDLFSGSHHYEQYF.

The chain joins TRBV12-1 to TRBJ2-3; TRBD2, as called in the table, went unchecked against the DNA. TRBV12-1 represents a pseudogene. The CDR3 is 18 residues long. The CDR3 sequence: CASSFILAGDPITDTQYF. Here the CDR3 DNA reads TGTGCCAGCAGCTTCATCCTCGCGGGAGATCCTATCACAGATACGCAGTATTTT.

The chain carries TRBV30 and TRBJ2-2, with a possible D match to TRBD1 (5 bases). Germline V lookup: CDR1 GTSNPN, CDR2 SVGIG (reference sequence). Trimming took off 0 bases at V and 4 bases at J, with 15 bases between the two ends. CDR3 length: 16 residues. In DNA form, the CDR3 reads TGTGCCTGGAGTGTACAAAGGGGTAGTATCACCGGGGAGCTGTTTTTT. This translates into CAWSVQRGSITGELFF.

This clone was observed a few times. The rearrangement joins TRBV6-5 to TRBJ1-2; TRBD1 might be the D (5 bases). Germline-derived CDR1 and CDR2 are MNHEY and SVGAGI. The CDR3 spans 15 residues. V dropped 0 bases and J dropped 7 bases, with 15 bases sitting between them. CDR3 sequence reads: CASSYSSGPGGGYTF. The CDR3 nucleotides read TGTGCCAGCAGTTACTCCTCCGGGCCTGGGGGTGGCTACACCTTC.

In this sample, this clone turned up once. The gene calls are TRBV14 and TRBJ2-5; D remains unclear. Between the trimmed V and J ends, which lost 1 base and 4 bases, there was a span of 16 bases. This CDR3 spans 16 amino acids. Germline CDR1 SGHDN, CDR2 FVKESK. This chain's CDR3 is CASSQAPLLGIETQYF. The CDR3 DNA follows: TGTGCCAGCAGCCAAGCTCCTCTTCTGGGGATAGAGACCCAGTACTTC.

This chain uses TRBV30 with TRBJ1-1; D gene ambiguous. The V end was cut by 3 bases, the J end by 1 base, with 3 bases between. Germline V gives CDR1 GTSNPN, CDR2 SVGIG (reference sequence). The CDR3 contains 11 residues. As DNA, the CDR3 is TGTGCCTGGAGAAGGAACACTGAAGCTTTCTTT. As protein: CAWRRNTEAFF.

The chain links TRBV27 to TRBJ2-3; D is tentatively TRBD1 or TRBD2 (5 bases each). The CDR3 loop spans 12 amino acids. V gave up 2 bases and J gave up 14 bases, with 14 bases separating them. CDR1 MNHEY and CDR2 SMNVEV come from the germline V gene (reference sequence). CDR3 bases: TGTGCCAGCAGTTTAATCTGGGGGAGCATGTATTTT. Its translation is CASSLIWGSMYF.

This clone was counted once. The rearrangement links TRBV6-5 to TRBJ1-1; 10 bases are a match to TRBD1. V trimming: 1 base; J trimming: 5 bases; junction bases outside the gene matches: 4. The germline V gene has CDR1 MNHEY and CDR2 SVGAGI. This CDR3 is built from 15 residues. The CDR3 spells CASSYFGTGDTEAFF. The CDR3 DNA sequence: TGTGCCAGCAGTTACTTTGGGACAGGGGATACTGAAGCTTTCTTT.

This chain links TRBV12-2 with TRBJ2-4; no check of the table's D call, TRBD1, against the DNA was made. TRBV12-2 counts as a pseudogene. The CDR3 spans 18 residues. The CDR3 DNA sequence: TGTGCAAGTCGCTTCCGCCTGCGCGACATCGGACAGGGGCACATTCAGTACTTC. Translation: CASRFRLRDIGQGHIQYF.

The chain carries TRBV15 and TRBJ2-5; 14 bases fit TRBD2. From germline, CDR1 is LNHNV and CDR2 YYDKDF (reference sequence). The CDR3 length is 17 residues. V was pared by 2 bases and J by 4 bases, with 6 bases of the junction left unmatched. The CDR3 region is CATSRFRTSGGRETQYF. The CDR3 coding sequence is TGTGCCACCAGCAGATTTAGGACTAGCGGGGGGAGAGAGACCCAGTACTTC.

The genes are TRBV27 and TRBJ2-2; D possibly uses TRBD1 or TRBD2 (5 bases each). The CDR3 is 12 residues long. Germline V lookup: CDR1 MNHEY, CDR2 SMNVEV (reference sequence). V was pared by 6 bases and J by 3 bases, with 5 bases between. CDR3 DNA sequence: TGTGCCAGCAGGGGGGACACCGGGGAGCTGTTTTTT. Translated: CASRGDTGELFF.

This chain's CDR3 is CASSLGTVNYGYTF. In nucleotides, the CDR3 is TGTGCCAGCAGCCTAGGGACGGTTAACTATGGCTACACCTTC. The V call is TRBV7-9, the J call TRBJ1-2; tentative D call: TRBD1 (5 bases). The CDR3 contains 14 residues. The germline V gene has CDR1 SEHNR and CDR2 FQNEAQ (reference sequence). The V and J ends lost 5 bases and 1 base respectively, with 11 bases between them.

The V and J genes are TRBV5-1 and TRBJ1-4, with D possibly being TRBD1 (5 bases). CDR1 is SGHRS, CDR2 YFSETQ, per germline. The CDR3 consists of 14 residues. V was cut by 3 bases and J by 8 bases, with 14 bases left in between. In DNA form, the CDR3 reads TGCGCCAGCAGCTCGGACACCGGGGAGGAAAAACTGTTTTTT. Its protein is CASSSDTGEEKLFF.

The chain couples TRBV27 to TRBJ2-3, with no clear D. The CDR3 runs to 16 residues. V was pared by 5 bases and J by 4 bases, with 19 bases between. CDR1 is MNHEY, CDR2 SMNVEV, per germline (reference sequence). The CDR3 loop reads CASSDKTGTRADTQYF. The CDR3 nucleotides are TGTGCCAGCAGTGATAAAACCGGTACGCGCGCAGATACGCAGTATTTT.

CDR3 amino acids: CASSEDIRTEAFF. As DNA, the CDR3 is TGTGCCAGCAGTGAGGACATTCGGACTGAAGCTTTCTTT. The chain recombines TRBV2 with TRBJ1-1; maybe TRBD1 (5 bases). V lost 3 bases, J lost 5 bases, and 10 bases lay in between. CDR3 size: 13 residues. Germline V gene data show CDR1 as SNHLY and CDR2 as FYNNEI.

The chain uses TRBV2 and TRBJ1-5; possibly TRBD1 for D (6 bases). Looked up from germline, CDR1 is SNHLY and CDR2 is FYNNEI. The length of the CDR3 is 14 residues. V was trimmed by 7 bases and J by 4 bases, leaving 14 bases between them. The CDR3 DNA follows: TGTGCCAGCAAGATGGACAGTGGAAATCAGCCCCAGCATTTT. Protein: CASKMDSGNQPQHF. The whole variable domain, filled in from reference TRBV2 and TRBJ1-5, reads EPEVTQTPSHQVTQMGQEVILRCVPISNHLYFYWYRQILGQKVEFLVSFYNNEISEKSEIFDDQFSVERPDGSNFTLKIRSTKLEDSAMYFCASKMDSGNQPQHFGDGTRLSIL.

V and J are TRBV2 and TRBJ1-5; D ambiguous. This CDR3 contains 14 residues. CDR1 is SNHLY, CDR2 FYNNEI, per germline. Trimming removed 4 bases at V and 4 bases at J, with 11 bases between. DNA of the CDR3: TGTGCCAGCAGTGTTCCAACTCCTAATCAGCCCCAGCATTTT. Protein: CASSVPTPNQPQHF.

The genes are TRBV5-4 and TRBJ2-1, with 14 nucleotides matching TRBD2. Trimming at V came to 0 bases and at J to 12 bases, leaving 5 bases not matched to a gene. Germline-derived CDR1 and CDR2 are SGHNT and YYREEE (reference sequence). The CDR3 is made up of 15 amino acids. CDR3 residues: CASSLEGLAGVRQFF. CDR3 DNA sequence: TGTGCCAGCAGCTTGGAGGGACTAGCGGGAGTGAGGCAGTTCTTC.

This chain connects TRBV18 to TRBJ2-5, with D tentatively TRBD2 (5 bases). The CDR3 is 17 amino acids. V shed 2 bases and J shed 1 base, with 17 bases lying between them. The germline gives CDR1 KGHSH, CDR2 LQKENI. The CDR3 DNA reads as TGTGCCAGCTCACCAGGGAGAACCACCCAACCCCAAGAGACCCAGTACTTC. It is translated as CASSPGRTTQPQETQYF. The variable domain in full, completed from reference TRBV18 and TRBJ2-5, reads NAGVMQNPRHLVRRRGQEARLRCSPMKGHSHVYWYRQLPEEGLKFMVYLQKENIIDESGMPKERFSAEFPKEGPSILRIQQVVRGDSAAYFCASSPGRTTQPQETQYFGPGTRLLVL.

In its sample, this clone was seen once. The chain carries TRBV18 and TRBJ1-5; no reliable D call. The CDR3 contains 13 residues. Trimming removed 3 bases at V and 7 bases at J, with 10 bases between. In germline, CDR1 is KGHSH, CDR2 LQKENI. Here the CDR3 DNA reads TGTGCCAGCTCACCCGGGGAGGACCAGCCCCAGCATTTT. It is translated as CASSPGEDQPQHF.

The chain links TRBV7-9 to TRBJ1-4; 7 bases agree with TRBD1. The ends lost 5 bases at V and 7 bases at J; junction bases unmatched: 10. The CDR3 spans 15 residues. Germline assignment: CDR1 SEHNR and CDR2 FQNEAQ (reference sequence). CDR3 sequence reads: CASSPGQGTAEKLFF. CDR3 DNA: TGTGCCAGCAGCCCGGGCCAAGGGACAGCTGAAAAACTGTTTTTT.